The sequence of this TCR beta chain was determined in a study of technical replicates of blood from a few donors. The CDR3 has 12 residues. Germline V CDR1 and CDR2: SGHRS, YFSETQ. Trimming removed 0 bases from V and 3 bases from J, with 4 bases in between. Libraries were prepared by immunoSEQ multiplex PCR; TCRdb keeps only in-frame clonotypes and omits some of them. The repertoire holds over 65,000 clones, with roughly 98% as singletons. The chain recombines TRBV5-1 with TRBJ2-7; D is uncertain. The sequence came from a human donor in good health. Sequenced: T cells isolated from PBMCs. CDR3 sequence reads: CASSLGDYEQYF. DNA of the CDR3: TGCGCCAGCAGCTTGGGAGACTACGAGCAGTACTTC.